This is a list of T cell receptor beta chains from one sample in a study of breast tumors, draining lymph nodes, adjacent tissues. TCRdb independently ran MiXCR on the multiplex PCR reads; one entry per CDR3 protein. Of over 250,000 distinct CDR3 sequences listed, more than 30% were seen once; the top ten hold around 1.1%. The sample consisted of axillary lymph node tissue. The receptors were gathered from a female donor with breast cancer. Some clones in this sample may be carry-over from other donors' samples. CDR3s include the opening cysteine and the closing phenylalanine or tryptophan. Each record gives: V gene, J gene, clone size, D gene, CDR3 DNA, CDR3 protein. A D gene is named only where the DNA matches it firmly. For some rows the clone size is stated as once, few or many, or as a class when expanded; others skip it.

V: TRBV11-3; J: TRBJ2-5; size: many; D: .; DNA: TGTGCCAGCAGCTTAGAGGCTAGTGGGACCCAGTACTTC; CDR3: CASSLEASGTQYF
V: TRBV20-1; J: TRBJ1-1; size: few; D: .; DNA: TGCAGTGCTAGAGATCTGGGGAGCGGGAACACTGAAGCTTTCTTT; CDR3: CSARDLGSGNTEAFF
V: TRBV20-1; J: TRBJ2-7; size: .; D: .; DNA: TGCAGTGCCCCTCCCCCGGGACCAAAGTCCGAGCAGTACTTC; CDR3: CSAPPPGPKSEQYF
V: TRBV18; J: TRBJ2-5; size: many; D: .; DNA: TGTGCCAGCTCACCTTCAGACAGCTCCAGGGAGACCCAGTACTTC; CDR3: CASSPSDSSRETQYF
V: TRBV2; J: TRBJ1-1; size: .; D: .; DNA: TGTGCCAGGGGGATGACTAACACTGAAGCTTTCTTT; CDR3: CARGMTNTEAFF
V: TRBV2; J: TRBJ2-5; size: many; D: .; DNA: TGTGCCAGCAGTCCCCTCCTGAGGGCTGACGAGACCCAGTACTTC; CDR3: CASSPLLRADETQYF
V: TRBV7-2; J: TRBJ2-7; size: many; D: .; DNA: TGTGCCAGCAGCTTAGAACAGGGTAGGGTCTACGAGCAGTACTTC; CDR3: CASSLEQGRVYEQYF
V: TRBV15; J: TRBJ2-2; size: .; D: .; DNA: TGTGCCACCAGCAGAGAGGGAGTATCGAACACCGGGGAGCTGTTTTTT; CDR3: CATSREGVSNTGELFF
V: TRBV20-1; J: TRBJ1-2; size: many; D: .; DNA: TGCAGTGCTCCCCCCTATGGGGGAACGGGCTACACCTTC; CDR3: CSAPPYGGTGYTF
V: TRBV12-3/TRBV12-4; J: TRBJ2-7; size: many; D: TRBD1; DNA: TGTGCCAGCAGTCCCCCAGGACAGGGTCGATACGAGCAGTACTTC; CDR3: CASSPPGQGRYEQYF
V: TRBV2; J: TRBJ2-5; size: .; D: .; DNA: TGTGCCAGCAACGGACCGCTTGGGGAGACCCAGTACTTC; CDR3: CASNGPLGETQYF
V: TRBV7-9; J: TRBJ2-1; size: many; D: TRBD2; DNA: TGTGCCAGCAGCTCCGCGACTAGCGTCGTAACCTTTCAGCAGTTCTTC; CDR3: CASSSATSVVTFQQFF
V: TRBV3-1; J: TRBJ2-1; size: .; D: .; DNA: TGTGCCAGCAGCCAAGAGGGAGCGGTCCGGTACAATGAGCAGTTCTTC; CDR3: CASSQEGAVRYNEQFF
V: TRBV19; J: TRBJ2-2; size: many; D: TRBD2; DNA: TGTGCCAGTAGTCGGACTAGCGGGAGGTTCTCCGGGGAGCTGTTTTTT; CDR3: CASSRTSGRFSGELFF
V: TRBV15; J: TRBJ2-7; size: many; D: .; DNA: TGTGCCACCAGCGCCCGGGACTCCAACTACGAGCAGTACTTC; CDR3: CATSARDSNYEQYF
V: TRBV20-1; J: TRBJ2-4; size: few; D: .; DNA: TGCAGTGCTTCAGGATCGGTACAGTACTTC; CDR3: CSASGSVQYF
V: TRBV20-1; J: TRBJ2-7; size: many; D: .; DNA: TGCAGTGCTAGCGACTCCTACGAGCAGTACTTC; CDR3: CSASDSYEQYF
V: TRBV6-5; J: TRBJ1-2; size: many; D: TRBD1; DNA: TGTGCCAGCACCCTCCGACAGGGTTATGGCTACACCTTC; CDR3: CASTLRQGYGYTF
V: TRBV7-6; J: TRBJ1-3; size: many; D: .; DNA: TGTGCCAGCAGCTTAGCGCCTCCAGGGTGGGGGCGCTCTGGAAACACCATATATTTT; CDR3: CASSLAPPGWGRSGNTIYF
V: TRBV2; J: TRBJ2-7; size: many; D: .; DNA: TGTGCCAGCAGTGAATATAGGTTGGAGGGAGGCTACGAGCAGTACTTC; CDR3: CASSEYRLEGGYEQYF
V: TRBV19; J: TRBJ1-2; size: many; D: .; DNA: TGTGCCAGTAGTATAAAGGAGCGGCCTGGGGCCGGCTACACCTTC; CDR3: CASSIKERPGAGYTF
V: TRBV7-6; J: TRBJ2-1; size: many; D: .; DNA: TGTGCCAGCAGCTTAGGGTCTTATGAGCAGTTCTTC; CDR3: CASSLGSYEQFF
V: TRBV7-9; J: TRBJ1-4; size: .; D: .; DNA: TGTGCCAGCAGCTTAGGGCCTGGGGAAAAACTGTTTTTT; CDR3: CASSLGPGEKLFF
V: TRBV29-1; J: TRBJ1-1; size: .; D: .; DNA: TGCAGTGCTAGACCCCGGGCACAAGAAGAAGCTTTCTTT; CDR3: CSARPRAQEEAFF
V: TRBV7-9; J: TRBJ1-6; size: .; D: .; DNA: TGTGCCAGCAGCTTAAAGGACAGAAATTCACCCCTCCACTTT; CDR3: CASSLKDRNSPLHF
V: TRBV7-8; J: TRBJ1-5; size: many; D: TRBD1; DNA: TGTGCCAGCAGCCCCGGGAGACAGGGGCTTAGCAATCAGCCCCAGCATTTT; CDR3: CASSPGRQGLSNQPQHF
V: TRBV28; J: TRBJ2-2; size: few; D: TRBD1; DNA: TGTGCCAGCAGTTACGACAGGGGGGCTTACACCGGGGAGCTGTTTTTT; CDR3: CASSYDRGAYTGELFF
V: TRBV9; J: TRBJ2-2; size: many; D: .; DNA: TGTGCCAGCAGCGAATTGGGACTTGCAAGCCGGAACACCGGGGAGCTGTTTTTT; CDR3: CASSELGLASRNTGELFF
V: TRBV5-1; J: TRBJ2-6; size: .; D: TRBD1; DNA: TGCGCCAGCAGCTTACGACAGGGGGCGAATGGGGCCAACGTCCCGACTTTC; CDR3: CASSLRQGANGANVPTF
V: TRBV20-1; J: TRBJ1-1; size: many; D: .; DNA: TGCAGTGCTAGACGGGACACTGAAGCTTTCTTT; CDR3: CSARRDTEAFF
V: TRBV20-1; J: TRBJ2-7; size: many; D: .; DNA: TGCAGTGCTAGTAAGGGTTCCTACGAGCAGTACTTC; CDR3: CSASKGSYEQYF
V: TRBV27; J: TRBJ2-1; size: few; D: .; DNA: TGTGCCAGCAGTCCAAGACTTAGCCCCTACAATGAGCAGTTCTTC; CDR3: CASSPRLSPYNEQFF
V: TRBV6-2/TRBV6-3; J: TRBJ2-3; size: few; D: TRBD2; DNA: TGTGCCAGCAGAACCGGGACTAGAAGAGATACGCAGTATTTT; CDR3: CASRTGTRRDTQYF
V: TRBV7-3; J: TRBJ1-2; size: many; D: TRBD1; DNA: TGTGCCAGCAGCGCCCAGATAGGGACAGGGGACGGCTACACCTTC; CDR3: CASSAQIGTGDGYTF
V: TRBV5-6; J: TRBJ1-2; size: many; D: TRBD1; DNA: TGTGCCAGCAGCGAGCTCAGGGGGCTTGGCTATGGCTACACCTTC; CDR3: CASSELRGLGYGYTF
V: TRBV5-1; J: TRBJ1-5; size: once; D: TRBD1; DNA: TGCGCCAGCAGCTTGATGCAGGGGGATCACCCCCAGCACTTT; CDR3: CASSLMQGDHPQHF
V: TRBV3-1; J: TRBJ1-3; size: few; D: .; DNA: TGTGCCAGCAGCCAGGGGAGCAGCACCATATATTTT; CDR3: CASSQGSSTIYF
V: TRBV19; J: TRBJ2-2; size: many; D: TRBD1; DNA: TGTGCCAGTAGTAAAGGACAGGGGGCGAACACCGGGGAGCTGTTTTTT; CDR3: CASSKGQGANTGELFF
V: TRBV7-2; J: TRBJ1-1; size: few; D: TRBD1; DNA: TGTGCCAGCAGCTTAGCCGGGACAGCGATGAACACTGAAGCTTTCTTT; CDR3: CASSLAGTAMNTEAFF
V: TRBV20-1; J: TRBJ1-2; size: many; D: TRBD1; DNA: TGCAGTGCTCCGACAGGGGCGTCTAACTATGGCTACACCTTC; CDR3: CSAPTGASNYGYTF
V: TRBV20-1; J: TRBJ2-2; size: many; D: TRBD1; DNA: TGCAGTGCTAGAGACCCGACAGGGGACGCGAACACCGGGGAGCTGTTTTTT; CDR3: CSARDPTGDANTGELFF
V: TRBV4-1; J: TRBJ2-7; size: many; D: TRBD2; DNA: TGCGCCAGCAGCCCCCCCCTAGCGGGAATCTACGAGCAGTACTTC; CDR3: CASSPPLAGIYEQYF
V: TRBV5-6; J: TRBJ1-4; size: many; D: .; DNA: TGTGCCAGCAGCTTAGGGCAAGCCTCGGGGAAACTGTTTTTT; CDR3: CASSLGQASGKLFF
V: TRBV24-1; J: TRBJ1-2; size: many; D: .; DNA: TGTGCCGCTTTCCGAAGGGCGGGTCGATATGGCTACACCTTC; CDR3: CAAFRRAGRYGYTF
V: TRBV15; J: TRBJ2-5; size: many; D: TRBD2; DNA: TGTGCCACCAGCAGAGATTGGACTAGCGGGAGGAGAGGAAGAGAGACCCAGTACTTC; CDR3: CATSRDWTSGRRGRETQYF
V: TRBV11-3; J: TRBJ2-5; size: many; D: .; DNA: TGTGCCAGCAGTCCACAGGGACAAGAGACCCAGTACTTC; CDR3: CASSPQGQETQYF
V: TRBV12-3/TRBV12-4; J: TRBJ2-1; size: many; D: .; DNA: TGTGCCAGCAGTTTAGTTGCTTACCAGTTCTTC; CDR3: CASSLVAYQFF
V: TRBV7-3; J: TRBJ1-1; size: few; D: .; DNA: TGTGCCAGCAGCTTAATGGTGGGTCTTGAAGCTTTCTTT; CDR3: CASSLMVGLEAFF
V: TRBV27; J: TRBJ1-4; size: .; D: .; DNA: TGTGCCAGCGGGACTACTAATGAGAAACTGTTTTTT; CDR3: CASGTTNEKLFF
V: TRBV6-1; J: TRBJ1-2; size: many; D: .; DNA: TGTGCCATCCGGATCCGGGTCTTGTATGGCTACACCTTC; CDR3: CAIRIRVLYGYTF
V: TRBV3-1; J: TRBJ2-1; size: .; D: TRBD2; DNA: TGTGCCAGCAGCCAACTAGCGGGAGGGGGTGAGCAGTTCTTC; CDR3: CASSQLAGGGEQFF
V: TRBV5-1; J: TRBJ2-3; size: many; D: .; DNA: TGCGCCAGCAGCTTGTTGGGGACTGCTAGCACAGATACGCAGTATTTT; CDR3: CASSLLGTASTDTQYF
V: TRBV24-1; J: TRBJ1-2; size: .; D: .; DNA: TGTGCCACCAGTGATGGGACGGGGGTGGGTGGCTACACCTTC; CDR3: CATSDGTGVGGYTF
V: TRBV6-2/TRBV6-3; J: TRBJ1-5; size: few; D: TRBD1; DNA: TGTGCCAGCAGAACTTCGGCGACAGGGGCGGGTCAGCCCCAGCATTTT; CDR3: CASRTSATGAGQPQHF
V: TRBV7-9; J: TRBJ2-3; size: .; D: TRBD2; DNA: TGTGTCAGCAGCCTAGGGGACCTAGCGGGAGGAACAGATCCGCAGTATTTT; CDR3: CVSSLGDLAGGTDPQYF
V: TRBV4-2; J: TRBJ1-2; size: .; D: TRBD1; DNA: TGTGCCAGCAGCCAAGTCGCGCAGGGGGCCTTCTATGGCTACACCTTC; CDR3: CASSQVAQGAFYGYTF
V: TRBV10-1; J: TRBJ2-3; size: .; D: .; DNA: TGTGCCAGCTCACTATCTAGCGTTCAGGATACGCAGTATTTT; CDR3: CASSLSSVQDTQYF
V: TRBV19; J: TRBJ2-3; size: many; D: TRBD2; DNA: TGTGCCAGTAGTAAAACTAGCGGGAGCTTCACAGATACGCAGTATTTT; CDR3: CASSKTSGSFTDTQYF
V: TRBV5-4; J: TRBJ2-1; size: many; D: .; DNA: TGTGCCAGCAGCTTGCGGACTCATGATTACAATGAGCAGTTCTTC; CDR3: CASSLRTHDYNEQFF